This entry describes one T cell receptor (beta chain). The antigen is unknown. Produced via immunoSEQ multiplex PCR; TCRdb's table is partial and in-frame only. The table lists under 150,000 clones, 70% to 90% of them singletons. Germline V CDR1 and CDR2: MNHEY, SVGAGI. The CDR3 sequence is 14 residues long. The V gene lost 2 bases and the J gene lost 5 bases, with 9 bases spanning the gap. This sample was taken from a study of PD-1 blockade in mismatch repair-deficient tumors. As for the study in general: Enrolled about 2012-2016, patients had progressing, pretreated mismatch repair-deficient cancers of approximately 13 types.

Study outcomes and limitations: Tumor-resident clones, often absent from pretreatment blood, expanded after pembrolizumab and then contracted.

PCR or immunohistochemistry showed mismatch repair deficiency in every enrolled patient. A few pembrolizumab responders had their TCRs sequenced. Sequenced material: peripheral blood, taken 44 weeks after starting pembrolizumab. The clonotype comes from an adult with mismatch repair-deficient cancer. This rearrangement joins TRBV6-5 to TRBJ2-2; a weak D match, TRBD1 (6 bases). The CDR3 nucleotides read TGTGCCAGCAGTTACGGGGACAAAACCGGGGAGCTGTTTTTT. Translation: CASSYGDKTGELFF.